What follows is one TCR beta chain and its context. TCRdb independently ran MiXCR on the 5' RACE reads; one entry per CDR3 protein. The sample includes hundreds of thousands of distinct CDR3 sequences, roughly a fifth of them seen just once. The data originate from a study of T-cell memory formation after mild COVID-19. V was clipped by 0 bases and J by 4 bases; unmatched bases: 7. Germline V gene sequence: CDR1 SGHKS, CDR2 YYEKEE (reference sequence). The CDR3 contains 17 residues. Sequencing was done on a sample of PBMCs or a T cell subset sorted from them (not recorded which). This receptor was taken from an adult woman who had mild COVID-19 (a few samples of this study predate the infection). Cell type and time point are not known. The chain carries TRBV5-5 and TRBJ2-7; TRBD2 agrees at 13 bases. The CDR3 DNA reads TGTGCCAGCAGCTTGGCGCCTACTAGCGGGAGGGCTTACGAGCAGTACTTC. Encoded protein: CASSLAPTSGRAYEQYF.